A selection of T cell receptor beta chains follows, all from one sample in a study of T cell responses to AZD1222 COVID-19 vaccine. The method was immunoSEQ multiplex PCR; TCRdb's version includes in-frame clones alone and lacks a portion of them. The table shows 95,000 to 100,000 clones, with about 88% occurring only once. Here the sequenced sample was peripheral blood, taken on day 0 of AZD1222 vaccination. These receptors were collected from an adult in good health. Both conserved end residues are part of each CDR3. D genes are given only for firm matches. Part of the rows lack a size; the others show once, few, many or a class for expanded clones.

>TRBV21-1|NA|TRBJ1-1|16|NA
TGTGCCAGCAGCAGCCGGCCCCAGGCGGGGGGCACTGAAGCTTTCTTT
CASSSRPQAGGTEAFF
>TRBV5-1|NA|TRBJ2-1|15|NA
TGCGCCAGCAGCTTGGAATCGCCCTGGACGAATGAGCAGTTCTTC
CASSLESPWTNEQFF
>TRBV11-2|NA|TRBJ1-3|14|NA
TGTGCCAGCAGCTTAGCCAGTGCTGGAAACACCATATATTTT
CASSLASAGNTIYF
>TRBV19|NA|TRBJ1-2|14|once
TGTGCCAGTAGGCCGGGAGAGGCTAACTATGGCTACACCTTC
CASRPGEANYGYTF
>TRBV6-5|NA|TRBJ2-2|14|NA
TGTGCCAGCACGGGCACGGTTCGGACCGGGGAGCTGTTTTTT
CASTGTVRTGELFF
>TRBV27|NA|TRBJ2-1|15|NA
TGTGCCAGCACCCTGGGAATGAGCTCCTACAATGAGCAGTTCTTC
CASTLGMSSYNEQFF
>TRBV29-1|NA|TRBJ2-3|12|NA
TGCAGCGTTCAGAAGGGCGGAGATACGCAGTATTTT
CSVQKGGDTQYF
>TRBV1|NA|TRBJ1-5|16|few
TGCACCAGCAGCCAAGATATATGGGGGGGCAATCAGCCCCAGCATTTT
CTSSQDIWGGNQPQHF
>TRBV5-1|TRBD2|TRBJ2-1|15|NA
TGCGCCAGCAGCTCCGGGACTAGCGGGATAGATGAGCAGTTCTTC
CASSSGTSGIDEQFF
>TRBV2|TRBD1|TRBJ2-3|23|NA
TGTGCCAGCAGTTACCGGGACAGGGGGCTTTGGGCTAGCGGGAGCGTCGGCACAGATACGCAGTATTTT
CASSYRDRGLWASGSVGTDTQYF
>TRBV13|NA|TRBJ1-5|16|few
TGTGCCAGCAGCTTAGGCCGGGGGGCCCAGGGTCAGCCCCAGCATTTT
CASSLGRGAQGQPQHF
>TRBV27|TRBD1|TRBJ1-2|13|NA
TGTGCCAGCAGTCCCCGACAGGGAAATGGCTACACCTTC
CASSPRQGNGYTF
>TRBV7-2|NA|TRBJ1-5|13|few
TGTGCCAGCAGCCCACAGGGAGCGGGGCCCCAGCATTTT
CASSPQGAGPQHF
>TRBV6-1|TRBD1|TRBJ1-5|15|NA
TGTGCCAGCAGTGAATCAAGGGGGCTCAATCAGCCCCAGCATTTT
CASSESRGLNQPQHF
>TRBV29-1|TRBD2|TRBJ2-3|14|NA
TGCAGCGTTGAAGCTAGCGGGAGACCAGATACGCAGTATTTT
CSVEASGRPDTQYF
>TRBV19|TRBD1|TRBJ2-7|16|NA
TGTGCCAGTAGTACCGCCCGGGACAGAAATGGGTACGAGCAGTACTTC
CASSTARDRNGYEQYF
>TRBV5-1|TRBD1|TRBJ2-1|13|NA
TGCGCCAGCAGCATAACAGGGGACAATGAGCAGTTCTTC
CASSITGDNEQFF
>TRBV11-2|TRBD1|TRBJ2-7|12|NA
TGTGCCAGCAGCTCCCGGACAGGCGAGCAGTACTTC
CASSSRTGEQYF
>TRBV5-1|TRBD1|TRBJ2-5|13|NA
TGCGCCAGCAGCTCTGACAGGGTGGAGACCCAGTACTTC
CASSSDRVETQYF
>TRBV12-3/TRBV12-4|TRBD1|TRBJ1-2|12|NA
TGTGCCAGCACGACAGGGATTAGTGGCTACACCTTC
CASTTGISGYTF
>TRBV2|NA|TRBJ2-2|15|NA
TGTGCCAGCAGTGAGGGGCTAGCTATAATCGGGGAGCTGTTTTTT
CASSEGLAIIGELFF
>TRBV7-8|NA|TRBJ2-1|17|NA
TGTGCCAGCAGCTTATTTTTCGCGGATACATCCTACAATGAGCAGTTCTTC
CASSLFFADTSYNEQFF
>TRBV6-5|NA|TRBJ2-1|15|NA
TGTGCCAGCAGTTACTCGGCAGGGGTCATGGATGAGCAGTTCTTC
CASSYSAGVMDEQFF
>TRBV28|TRBD1|TRBJ1-1|15|once
TGTGCCAGCAATACCCCCGGGACAGGGGCCACTGAAGCTTTCTTT
CASNTPGTGATEAFF
>TRBV5-1|NA|TRBJ2-1|14|few
TGCGCCAGCAGCACAGGGACGATTTACAATGAGCAGTTCTTC
CASSTGTIYNEQFF
>TRBV30|NA|TRBJ1-5|14|NA
TGTGCCTGGAGTGGAGGGGGGGGCAATCAGCCCCAGCATTTT
CAWSGGGGNQPQHF
>TRBV3-1/TRBV3-2|TRBD2|TRBJ2-7|15|once
TGTGCCAGCAGCAAAAGACTAGCGGGAGGGCCCGAGCAGTACTTC
CASSKRLAGGPEQYF
>TRBV27|TRBD1|TRBJ1-6|14|NA
TGTGCCAGCCTCCCCGGACAGGGTGGTTCACCCCTCCACTTT
CASLPGQGGSPLHF
>TRBV19|NA|TRBJ1-6|15|NA
TGTGCCAGTAGTATTGGCAGGGACCGGAATTCACCCCTCCACTTT
CASSIGRDRNSPLHF
>TRBV5-1|NA|TRBJ2-5|13|NA
TGCGCCAGCGGCCTCCCCGGGAAAGAGACCCAGTACTTC
CASGLPGKETQYF
>TRBV7-3|NA|TRBJ2-3|14|NA
TGTGCCAGCAGCCCCATGACGAGCACAGATACGCAGTATTTT
CASSPMTSTDTQYF
>TRBV7-6|NA|TRBJ2-7|15|few
TGTGCCAGCAGCCCCAGTCCGGAAGGATCCTACGAGCAGTACTTC
CASSPSPEGSYEQYF
>TRBV7-9|NA|TRBJ1-2|13|NA
TGTGCCAGCAGCTCCGGCAGGAACTATGGCTACACCTTC
CASSSGRNYGYTF
>TRBV28|TRBD2|TRBJ2-7|15|NA
TGTGCCAGCACCACGGGGTCTAGCGGGAGGGCCGAGCAGTACTTC
CASTTGSSGRAEQYF
>TRBV5-1|NA|TRBJ2-7|13|NA
TGCGCCAGCAGCTTAGACATATCCTACGAGCAGTACTTC
CASSLDISYEQYF